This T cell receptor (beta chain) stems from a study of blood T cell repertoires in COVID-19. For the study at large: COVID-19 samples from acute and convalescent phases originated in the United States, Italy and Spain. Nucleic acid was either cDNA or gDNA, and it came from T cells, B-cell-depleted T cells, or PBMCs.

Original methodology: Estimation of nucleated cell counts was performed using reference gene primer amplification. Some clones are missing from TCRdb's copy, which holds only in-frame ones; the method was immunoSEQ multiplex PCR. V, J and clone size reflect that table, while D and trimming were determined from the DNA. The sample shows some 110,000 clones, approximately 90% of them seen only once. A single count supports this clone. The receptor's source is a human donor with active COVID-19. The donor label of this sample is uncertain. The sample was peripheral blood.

DNA of the CDR3: TGTGCCAGCAGCGTATCTCGGGAGTCTGTTTCACCCCTCCACTTT. Protein: CASSVSRESVSPLHF. The V gene is TRBV9, the J gene TRBJ1-6; D call uncertain. V lost 1 base and J lost 9, with 14 bases in between. The CDR3 runs 15 residues. Per germline, CDR1 SGDLS and CDR2 YYNGEE.